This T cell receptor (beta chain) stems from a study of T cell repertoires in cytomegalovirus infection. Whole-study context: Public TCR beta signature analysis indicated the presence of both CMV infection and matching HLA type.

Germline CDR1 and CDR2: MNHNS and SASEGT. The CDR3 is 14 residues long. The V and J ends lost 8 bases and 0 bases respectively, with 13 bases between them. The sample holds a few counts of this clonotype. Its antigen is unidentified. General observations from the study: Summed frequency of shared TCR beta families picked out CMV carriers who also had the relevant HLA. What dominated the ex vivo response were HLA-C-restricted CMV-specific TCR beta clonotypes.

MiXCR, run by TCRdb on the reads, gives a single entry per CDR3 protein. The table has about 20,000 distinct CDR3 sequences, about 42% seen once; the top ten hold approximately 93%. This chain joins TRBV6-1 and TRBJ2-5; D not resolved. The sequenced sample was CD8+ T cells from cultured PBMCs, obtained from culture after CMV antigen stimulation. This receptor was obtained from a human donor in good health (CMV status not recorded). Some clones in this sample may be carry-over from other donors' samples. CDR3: CASRTTGYQETQYF. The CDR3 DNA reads TGTGCCAGCCGTACAACCGGGTACCAAGAGACCCAGTACTTC.